This T cell receptor (beta chain) was recovered during a study of cytomegalovirus exposure and HLA in healthy donors. Primers for the PCR totalled 60 Vbeta and 13 Jbeta. Data came from immunoSEQ multiplex PCR; TCRdb stores just in-frame clones and leaves some out. The sample carries approximately 100,000 clones, 60% to 85% recorded once. Germline loops: CDR1 MNHNY, CDR2 SVGAGI (reference sequence). The CDR3 contains 14 residues. V lost 7 bases, J lost 6 bases, and 16 bases lay in between. The V gene is TRBV6-6, the J gene TRBJ2-1; D might be TRBD2 (6 bases). The source is a female donor in good health and CMV-seropositive. The sample consisted of PBMCs. CDR3 sequence: CASINRDSRNEQFF. The DNA for the CDR3 is TGTGCCAGCATTAACCGGGACTCTCGCAATGAGCAGTTCTTC.